This passage covers 2 T cell receptor beta chains from one sample sequenced in a study of T-cell reconstitution after alpha-beta-depleted transplantation in children. Unique molecular identifiers featured in how the TCRbeta library was prepared. Each CDR3 protein gets one entry after TCRdb re-called the PCR reads with MiXCR. The table includes approximately 220,000 distinct CDR3 sequences, under 20% detected once. The sequenced sample was PBMCs, mostly from graft donor cells, obtained 360 days after TCRalphabeta/CD19-depleted stem cell transplant. Receptor source: a male patient between 2 and 9 years old who had a stem cell transplant for acute lymphoblastic leukemia, so the T cells may come from the graft donor.

This clonotype was seen a handful of times. This chain links TRBV18 with TRBJ1-4; D is undetermined. The CDR3 consists of 15 residues. Trimming left V 1 base short and J 0 bases short, with 6 bases between. Germline V gene data show CDR1 as KGHSH and CDR2 as LQKENI. The CDR3 protein is CASSPRAATNEKLFF. For the CDR3, the DNA is TGTGCCAGCTCACCACGGGCTGCAACTAATGAAAAACTGTTTTTT.

This chain links TRBV28 with TRBJ2-1; 9 nucleotides align to TRBD2. Germline CDR1 reads MDHEN; CDR2 reads SYDVKM. V gave up 4 bases and J gave up 4 bases; unmatched junction bases: 5. The CDR3 is 15 amino acids. The CDR3 DNA is TGTGCCAGCAGTTGGGTTAGCGGGGGATACAATGAGCAGTTCTTC. It yields the protein CASSWVSGGYNEQFF.